The source of this T cell receptor (beta chain) is a study of CXCR3-negative and CXCR3-positive naive CD8 T cells. Germline assignment: CDR1 MGHRA and CDR2 YSYEKL. The CDR3 runs to 17 residues. Study-level findings and limits: Diversity ran similarly high across both naive subsets but far lower in memory CD8+ cells.

UMI-labeled 5' RACE yielded the TRB cDNA libraries. TCRdb re-called the 5' RACE reads, yielding one record per CDR3 amino acid sequence without DNA. The sample table sets out tens of thousands of distinct CDR3 sequences. Details on this clonotype: Its cognate antigen is unknown.

Source material: memory CD8+ T cells from blood. This rearrangement joins TRBV4-1 to TRBJ1-3; the D call of TRBD1 rests on TCRdb alone, since no DNA is present to check it. This sequence was found in a human donor in good health. Some clones in this sample may be carry-over from other donors' samples. CDR3 in amino acids: CASSQDTGTHSGNTIYF.